This T cell receptor beta chain was recovered during a study of identical twins' blood T cells. TCRdb re-derived calls from the 5' RACE reads in MiXCR, one entry per CDR3 protein. This sample has a few hundred thousand distinct CDR3 sequences; under 30% occur once, and the top ten carry around 5.6%. The V end lost 5 bases, the J end lost 3 bases, and 14 bases lay between the germline ends. The CDR3 loop spans 15 amino acids. Germline values: CDR1 SGHTA, CDR2 FQGNSA. The sample consisted of PBMCs. This receptor was taken from a woman between 18 and 55 years old in good health. V usage is TRBV7-2 and J usage is TRBJ1-3, with a possible D match to TRBD1 (5 bases). The CDR3 DNA reads as TGTGCCAGCAGCCTAACGATGACAGTTGGAAACACCATATATTTT. Its translation is CASSLTMTVGNTIYF.